One and the same sample provided the 10 T cell receptor beta chains below, sequenced in a study of cytomegalovirus exposure and HLA in healthy donors. The repertoire was sequenced with immunoSEQ multiplex PCR; TCRdb's copy has only in-frame clones and lacks some. The sample has around 70,000 clones, 94% seen once. The material sequenced was PBMCs. These receptors were obtained from a man between 18 and 35 years old in good health and CMV-seropositive.

The sample holds one count of this clone. CDR3 loop: CASSLTGYTDTQYF. The CDR3 DNA reads TGTGCCAGCAGCCTGACAGGGTACACAGATACGCAGTATTTT. The chain has TRBV28 and TRBJ2-3, with 7 bases aligning to TRBD1. The ends lost 6 bases at V and 2 bases at J; junction bases unmatched: 5. CDR1 is MDHEN and CDR2 is SYDVKM in the germline V gene. The CDR3 is made up of 14 amino acids.

The chain links TRBV5-1 to TRBJ2-7; D not certain. V dropped 0 bases and J dropped 1 base, with 8 bases sitting between them. Per germline, CDR1 SGHRS and CDR2 YFSETQ. The CDR3 is 14 residues long. The CDR3 region is CASSLGEPSYEQYF. DNA for the CDR3: TGCGCCAGCAGCTTGGGCGAGCCATCCTACGAGCAGTACTTC.

The chain has TRBV28 and TRBJ2-5; tentatively, D is TRBD2 (7 bases). The CDR3 extends over 14 amino acids. Trimming took off 3 bases at V and 4 bases at J, with 12 bases between the two ends. The germline V gene encodes CDR1 MDHEN and CDR2 SYDVKM. The CDR3 reads CASSFPRGAETQYF. The CDR3 DNA follows: TGTGCCAGCAGTTTTCCTCGGGGGGCAGAGACCCAGTACTTC.

This rearrangement joins TRBV9 to TRBJ2-2; 9 nucleotides line up with TRBD2. Germline V gene lookup returns CDR1 SGDLS and CDR2 YYNGEE. This CDR3 is 17 amino acids long. J was trimmed by 1 base and V by 7 bases; bases with no gene match: 11. The CDR3 reads CASAPAGGLMNTGELFF. The CDR3, as DNA: TGTGCCAGCGCCCCAGCGGGAGGTCTAATGAACACCGGGGAGCTGTTTTTT. Filled out from reference TRBV9 and TRBJ2-2, the complete variable domain reads DSGVTQTPKHLITATGQRVTLRCSPRSGDLSVYWYQQSLDQGLQFLIQYYNGEERAKGNILERFSAQQFPDLHSELNLSSLELGDSALYFCASAPAGGLMNTGELFFGEGSRLTVL.

This chain connects TRBV14 to TRBJ1-2; the D gene is possibly TRBD1 (6 bases). Trimming removed 6 bases at V and 7 bases at J, with 12 bases between. CDR1 is SGHDN and CDR2 is FVKESK in the germline V gene. This CDR3 is 12 amino acids long. The CDR3, as DNA: TGTGCCAGCAGGCAGGGGTCTATTGGCTACACCTTC. Translation: CASRQGSIGYTF.

The V and J genes are TRBV5-1 and TRBJ2-5; maybe TRBD1 (6 bases). The germline CDR1 and CDR2 sequences are SGHRS and YFSETQ. Trimming pared 0 bases from V and 3 bases from J, leaving 18 bases between. The CDR3 has 17 amino acids. The CDR3 DNA follows: TGCGCCAGCAGCTTGGGTACAGGGAAGATGGGGGAAGAGACCCAGTACTTC. This sequence encodes CASSLGTGKMGEETQYF.

The chain links TRBV6-1 to TRBJ2-7, with D maybe TRBD2 (5 bases). This CDR3 contains 11 residues. Germline V gives CDR1 MNHNS, CDR2 SASEGT. Trimming took 3 bases from V and 8 from J, leaving 8 bases between them. CDR3 nucleotides: TGTGCCAGCAGTGAGGAGGTCCAGCAGTACTTC. It translates to CASSEEVQQYF.

J is TRBJ2-4 and V is TRBV28; the D gene is possibly TRBD2 (6 bases). CDR1 and CDR2 (germline): MDHEN, SYDVKM. With 2 bases removed from V and 9 bases from J, the gap between germline ends came to 11 bases. There are 13 residues in the CDR3. CDR3 in amino acids: CASSLPGDAIQYF. The CDR3 nucleotides are TGTGCCAGCAGTTTACCGGGGGACGCCATTCAGTACTTC.

This clone appeared once. The CDR3 loop is CATRRGLNYGYTF. The CDR3 DNA reads TGTGCCACCAGGCGAGGGCTGAACTATGGCTACACCTTC. The gene calls are TRBV15 and TRBJ1-2; unclear D gene. CDR3 size: 13 residues. Germline V CDR1 and CDR2: LNHNV, YYDKDF (reference sequence). Trimming stripped 6 bases from V and 2 bases from J, with 10 bases between.

The chain recombines TRBV6-5 with TRBJ1-5; weak D call: TRBD1 (6 bases). From germline, CDR1 is MNHEY and CDR2 SVGAGI. Deletions cut 6 bases from V and 0 bases from J, with 12 bases between. The CDR3 is made up of 15 amino acids. CDR3 in DNA: TGTGCCAGCAGAAGGACAGCTTATAGCAATCAGCCCCAGCATTTT. Protein sequence: CASRRTAYSNQPQHF.